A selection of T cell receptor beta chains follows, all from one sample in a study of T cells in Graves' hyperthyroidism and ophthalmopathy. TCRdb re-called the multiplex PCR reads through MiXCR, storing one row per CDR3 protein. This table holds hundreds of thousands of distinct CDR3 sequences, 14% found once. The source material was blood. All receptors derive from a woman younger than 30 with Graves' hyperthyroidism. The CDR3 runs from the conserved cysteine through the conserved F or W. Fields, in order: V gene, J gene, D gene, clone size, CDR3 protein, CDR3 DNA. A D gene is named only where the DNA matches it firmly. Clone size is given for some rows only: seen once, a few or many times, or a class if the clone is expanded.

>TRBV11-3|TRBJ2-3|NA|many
CASSHQEVTDTQYF
TGTGCCAGCAGTCACCAGGAGGTCACAGATACGCAGTATTTT
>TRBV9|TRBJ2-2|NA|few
CASSVEGGGELFF
TGTGCCAGCAGCGTAGAGGGGGGCGGGGAGCTGTTTTTT
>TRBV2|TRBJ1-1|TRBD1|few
CASSGRGGAGAFF
TGTGCCAGCAGCGGAAGAGGGGGCGCGGGGGCTTTCTTT
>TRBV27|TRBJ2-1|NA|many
CASTPPYGSSEQFF
TGTGCCAGCACCCCACCCTATGGTTCCAGTGAGCAGTTCTTC
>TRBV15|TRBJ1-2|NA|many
CATSRTPTETFYGYTF
TGTGCCACCAGCAGAACTCCAACGGAGACATTCTATGGCTACACCTTC
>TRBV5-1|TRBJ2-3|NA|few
CASSLVPSGVTDTQYF
TGCGCCAGCAGCTTGGTTCCATCCGGGGTCACAGATACGCAGTATTTT
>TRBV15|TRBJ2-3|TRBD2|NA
CATSTLGEGPISKAQYF
TGTGCCACCAGCACCCTGGGGGAGGGGCCGATTTCCAAGGCGCAGTATTTT
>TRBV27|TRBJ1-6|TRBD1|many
CASSDMTGGAYNSPLHF
TGTGCCAGCAGTGATATGACAGGGGGCGCATATAATTCACCCCTCCACTTT
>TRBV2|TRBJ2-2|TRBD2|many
CASSVRPSGRANTGELFF
TGTGCCAGCAGTGTTCGGCCTAGCGGGAGGGCGAACACCGGGGAGCTGTTTTTT
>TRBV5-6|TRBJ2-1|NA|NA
CASSLESEEVLLALNEQFF
TGTGCCAGCAGCTTGGAGTCGGAGGAGGTCCTGTTAGCATTGAATGAGCAGTTCTTC
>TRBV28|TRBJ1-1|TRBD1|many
CASSSSGQGATEAFF
TGTGCCAGCAGTTCCTCGGGACAGGGTGCCACTGAAGCTTTCTTT
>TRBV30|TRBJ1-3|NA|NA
CAWSMRRADRLSGNTIYF
TGTGCCTGGAGCATGCGGAGGGCAGACAGGCTCTCTGGAAACACCATATATTTT
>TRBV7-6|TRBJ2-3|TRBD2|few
CASSLLAGAQTDTQYF
TGTGCCAGCAGCTTACTAGCGGGCGCACAGACAGATACGCAGTATTTT
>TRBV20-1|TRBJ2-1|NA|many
CSASSRVDEQFF
TGCAGTGCTAGTTCCCGGGTTGATGAGCAGTTCTTC
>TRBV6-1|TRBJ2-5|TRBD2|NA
CASPPGVAGFQETQYF
TGTGCCAGCCCCCCTGGGGTAGCGGGTTTTCAAGAGACCCAGTACTTC
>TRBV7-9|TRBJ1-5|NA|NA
CASTFGDQPQHF
TGTGCCAGCACCTTCGGGGATCAGCCCCAGCATTTT
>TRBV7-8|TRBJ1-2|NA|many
CASSPGPSRGRYGYTF
TGTGCCAGCAGCCCAGGACCCTCAAGGGGCCGATATGGCTACACCTTC
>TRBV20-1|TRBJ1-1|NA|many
CSATTVTNTEAFF
TGCAGTGCTACGACAGTCACGAACACTGAAGCTTTCTTT
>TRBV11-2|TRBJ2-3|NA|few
CASSLPGLLASGDTQYF
TGTGCCAGCAGTCTGCCGGGACTCCTCGCGTCGGGGGATACGCAGTATTTT
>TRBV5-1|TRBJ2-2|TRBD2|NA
CASSLDGGLAGDPGELFF
TGCGCCAGCAGCTTGGACGGTGGACTAGCGGGAGACCCCGGGGAGCTGTTTTTT
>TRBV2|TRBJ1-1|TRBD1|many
CASNYRGNTEAFF
TGTGCCAGCAATTACAGGGGTAACACTGAAGCTTTCTTT
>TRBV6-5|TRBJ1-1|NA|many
CASSYSVLFDTNTEAFF
TGTGCCAGCAGTTACTCCGTCTTATTTGACACGAACACTGAAGCTTTCTTT
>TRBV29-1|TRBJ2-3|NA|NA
CSVLNAADTQYF
TGCAGCGTCTTAAACGCTGCAGATACGCAGTATTTT
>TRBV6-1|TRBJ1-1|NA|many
CASRSLGNTEAFF
TGTGCCAGCAGGAGTCTCGGGAACACTGAAGCTTTCTTT
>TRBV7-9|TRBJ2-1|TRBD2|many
CASSSDSGRGSYNEQFF
TGTGCCAGCAGCTCCGATAGCGGGAGGGGCTCCTACAATGAGCAGTTCTTC
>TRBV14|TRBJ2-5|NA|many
CASSPRTAGAWPQETQYF
TGTGCCAGCAGCCCCAGGACTGCGGGCGCGTGGCCACAAGAGACCCAGTACTTC